This TCR beta chain derives from a study of cytomegalovirus exposure and HLA in healthy donors. Whole-study findings and limits: Immune exposure data for these donors was limited to CMV serostatus. In a later analysis, TCR beta V- and J-gene trimming showed a link to a missense DCLRE1C variant. With further analysis later on, most CMV-associated TCR beta chains appeared HLA-restricted.

The primer mix had 60 Vbeta and 13 Jbeta primers. The table came from immunoSEQ multiplex PCR; TCRdb's copy has only in-frame clones and leaves some out. The sample holds about 140,000 clones, approximately 57% seen once. Concerning this clone: Its antigen is not known.

The sequence came from a male donor in good health and CMV-seronegative. Sequencing was carried out using PBMCs.

The CDR3 region is CASSSTGGYTEAFF. The CDR3 DNA reads TGTGCCAGCAGCTCGACAGGGGGCTACACTGAAGCTTTCTTT. The chain carries TRBV7-8 and TRBJ1-1; 10 nucleotides align to TRBD1. Per the germline V gene, CDR1 is SGHVS and CDR2 is FQNEAQ. The CDR3 extends over 14 amino acids. V gave up 4 bases and J gave up 3 bases; unmatched junction bases: 2. Complete variable domain (other parts from reference TRBV7-8 and TRBJ1-1): GAGVSQSPRYKVAKRGQDVALRCDPISGHVSLFWYQQALGQGPEFLTYFQNEAQLDKSGLPSDRFFAERPEGSVSTLKIQRTQQEDSAVYLCASSSTGGYTEAFFGQGTRLTVV.